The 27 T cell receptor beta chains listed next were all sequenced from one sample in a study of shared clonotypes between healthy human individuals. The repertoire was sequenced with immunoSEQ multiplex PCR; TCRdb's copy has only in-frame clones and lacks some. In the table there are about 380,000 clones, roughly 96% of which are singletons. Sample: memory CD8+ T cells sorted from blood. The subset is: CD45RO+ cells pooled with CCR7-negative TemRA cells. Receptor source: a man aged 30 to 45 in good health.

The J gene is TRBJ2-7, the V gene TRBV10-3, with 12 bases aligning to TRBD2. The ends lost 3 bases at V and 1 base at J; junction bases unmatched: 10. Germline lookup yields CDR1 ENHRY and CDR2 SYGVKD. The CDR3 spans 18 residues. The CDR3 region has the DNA TGTGCCATCAGTGACATTTCTAGCGGGAGGGCCAAGTCCTACGAGCAGTACTTC. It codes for CAISDISSGRAKSYEQYF.

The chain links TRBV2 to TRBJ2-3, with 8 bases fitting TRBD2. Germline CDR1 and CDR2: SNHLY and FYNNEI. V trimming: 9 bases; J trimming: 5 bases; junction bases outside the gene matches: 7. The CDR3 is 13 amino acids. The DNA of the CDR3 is TGTGCCAGACAGACTAGCGAGGTAGATACGCAGTATTTT. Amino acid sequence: CARQTSEVDTQYF.

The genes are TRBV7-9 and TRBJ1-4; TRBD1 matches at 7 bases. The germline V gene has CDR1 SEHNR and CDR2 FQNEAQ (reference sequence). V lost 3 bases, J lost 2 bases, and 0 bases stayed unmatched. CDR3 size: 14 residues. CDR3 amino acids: CASSLGQTNEKLFF. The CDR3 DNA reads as TGTGCCAGCAGCTTGGGACAGACTAATGAAAAACTGTTTTTT.

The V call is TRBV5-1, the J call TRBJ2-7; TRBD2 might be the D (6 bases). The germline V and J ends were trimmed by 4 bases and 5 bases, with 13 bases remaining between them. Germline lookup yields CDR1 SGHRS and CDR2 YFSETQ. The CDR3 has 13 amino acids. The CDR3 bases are TGCGCCAGCAGCGCGACTAGTTCCCACGAGCAGTACTTC. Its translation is CASSATSSHEQYF.

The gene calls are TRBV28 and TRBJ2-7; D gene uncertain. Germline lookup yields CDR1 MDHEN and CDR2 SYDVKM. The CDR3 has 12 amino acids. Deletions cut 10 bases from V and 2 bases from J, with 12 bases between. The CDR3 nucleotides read TGTGCCAACCCGACTTATACCTACGAGCAGTACTTC. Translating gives CANPTYTYEQYF. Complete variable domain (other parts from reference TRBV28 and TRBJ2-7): DVKVTQSSRYLVKRTGEKVFLECVQDMDHENMFWYRQDPGLGLRLIYFSYDVKMKEKGDIPEGYSVSREKKERFSLILESASTNQTSMYLCANPTYTYEQYFGPGTRLTVT.

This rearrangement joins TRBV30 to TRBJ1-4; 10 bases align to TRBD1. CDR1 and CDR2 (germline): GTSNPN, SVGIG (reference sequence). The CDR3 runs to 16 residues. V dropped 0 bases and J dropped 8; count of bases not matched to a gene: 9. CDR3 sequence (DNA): TGTGCCTGGAGTGTACGGGGACAGGGGCGTGGAGAAAAACTGTTTTTT. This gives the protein CAWSVRGQGRGEKLFF.

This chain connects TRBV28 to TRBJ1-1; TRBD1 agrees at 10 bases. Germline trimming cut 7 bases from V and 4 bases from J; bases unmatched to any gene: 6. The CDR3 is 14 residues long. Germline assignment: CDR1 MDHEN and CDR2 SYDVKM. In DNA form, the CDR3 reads TGTGCCAGCACCTACCGGACAGGGGGCACTGAAGCTTTCTTT. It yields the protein CASTYRTGGTEAFF.

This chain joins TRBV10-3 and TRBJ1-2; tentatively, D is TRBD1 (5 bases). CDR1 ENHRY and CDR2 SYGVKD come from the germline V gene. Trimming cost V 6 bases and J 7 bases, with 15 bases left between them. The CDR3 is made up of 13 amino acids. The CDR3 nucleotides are TGTGCCATCAGGGACACCGGAGAGGGTGGCTACACCTTC. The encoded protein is CAIRDTGEGGYTF.

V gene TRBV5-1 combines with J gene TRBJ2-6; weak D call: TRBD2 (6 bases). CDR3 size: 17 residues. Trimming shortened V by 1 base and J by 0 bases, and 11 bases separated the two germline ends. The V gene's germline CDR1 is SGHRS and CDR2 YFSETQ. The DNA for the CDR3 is TGCGCCAGCAGCTTGTTGGCGGGGAGCTCTGGGGCCAACGTCCTGACTTTC. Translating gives CASSLLAGSSGANVLTF.

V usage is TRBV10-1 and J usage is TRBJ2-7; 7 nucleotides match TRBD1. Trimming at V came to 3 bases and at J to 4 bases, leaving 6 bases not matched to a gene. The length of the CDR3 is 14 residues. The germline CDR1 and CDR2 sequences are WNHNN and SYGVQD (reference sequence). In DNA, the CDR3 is TGCGCCAGCAGTGAAGGGGGCCTTGCATACGAGCAGTACTTC. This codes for CASSEGGLAYEQYF.

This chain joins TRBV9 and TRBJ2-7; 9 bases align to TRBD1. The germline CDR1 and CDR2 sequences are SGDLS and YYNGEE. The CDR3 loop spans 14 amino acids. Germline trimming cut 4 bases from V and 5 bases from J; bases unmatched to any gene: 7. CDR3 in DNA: TGTGCCAGCAGCCCTCGGACAGGGGTCGACGAGCAGTACTTC. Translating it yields CASSPRTGVDEQYF.

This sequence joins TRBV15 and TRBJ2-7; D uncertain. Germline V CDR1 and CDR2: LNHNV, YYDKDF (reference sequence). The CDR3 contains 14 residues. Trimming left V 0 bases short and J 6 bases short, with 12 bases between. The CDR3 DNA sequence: TGTGCCACCAGCAGAGATTCGGGTGCGCCCGAGCAGTACTTC. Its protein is CATSRDSGAPEQYF.

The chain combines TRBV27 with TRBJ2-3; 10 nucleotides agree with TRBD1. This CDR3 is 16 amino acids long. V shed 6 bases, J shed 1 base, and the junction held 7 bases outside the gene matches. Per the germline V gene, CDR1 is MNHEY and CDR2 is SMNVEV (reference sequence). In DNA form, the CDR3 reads TGTGCCAGCAGCCCGAGGGACAGGGGCCGCACAGATACGCAGTATTTT. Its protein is CASSPRDRGRTDTQYF.

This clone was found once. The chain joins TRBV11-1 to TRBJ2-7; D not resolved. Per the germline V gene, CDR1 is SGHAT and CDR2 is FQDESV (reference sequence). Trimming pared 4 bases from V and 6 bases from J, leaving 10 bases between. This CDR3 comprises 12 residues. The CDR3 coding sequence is TGTGCCAGCAGCTCACTCCCAGGCGAGCAGTACTTC. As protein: CASSSLPGEQYF.

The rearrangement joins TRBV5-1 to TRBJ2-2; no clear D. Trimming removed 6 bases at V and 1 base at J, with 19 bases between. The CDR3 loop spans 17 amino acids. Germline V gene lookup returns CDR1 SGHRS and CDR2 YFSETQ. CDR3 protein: CASKRWIQTGNTGELFF. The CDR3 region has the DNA TGCGCCAGCAAGAGGTGGATTCAGACGGGGAACACCGGGGAGCTGTTTTTT.

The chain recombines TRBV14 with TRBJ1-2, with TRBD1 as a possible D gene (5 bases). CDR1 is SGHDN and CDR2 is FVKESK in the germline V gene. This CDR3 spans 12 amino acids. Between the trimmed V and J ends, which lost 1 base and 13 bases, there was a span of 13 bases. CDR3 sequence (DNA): TGTGCCAGCAGCCAAGTCTGGGGGAGTCGCACCTTC. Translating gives CASSQVWGSRTF.

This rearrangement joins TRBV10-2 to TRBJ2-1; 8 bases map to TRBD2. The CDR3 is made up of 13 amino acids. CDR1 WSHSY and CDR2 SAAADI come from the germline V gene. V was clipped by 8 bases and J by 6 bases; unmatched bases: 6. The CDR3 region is CASFSGGGNEQFF. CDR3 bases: TGCGCCAGCTTCTCGGGAGGGGGCAATGAGCAGTTCTTC.

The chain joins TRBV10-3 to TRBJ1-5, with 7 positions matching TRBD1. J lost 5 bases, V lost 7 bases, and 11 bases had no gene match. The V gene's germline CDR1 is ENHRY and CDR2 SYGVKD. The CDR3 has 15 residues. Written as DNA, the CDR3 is TGTGCCATCAAGGCATCGACAGGGAGCGATCAGCCCCAGCATTTT. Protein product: CAIKASTGSDQPQHF.

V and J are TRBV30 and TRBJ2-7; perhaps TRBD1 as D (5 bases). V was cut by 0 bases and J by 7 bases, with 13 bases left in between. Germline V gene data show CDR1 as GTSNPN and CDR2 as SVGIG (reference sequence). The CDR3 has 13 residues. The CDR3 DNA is TGTGCCTGGAGTGTACGGGCAGGGTGGGAGCAGTACTTC. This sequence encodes CAWSVRAGWEQYF.

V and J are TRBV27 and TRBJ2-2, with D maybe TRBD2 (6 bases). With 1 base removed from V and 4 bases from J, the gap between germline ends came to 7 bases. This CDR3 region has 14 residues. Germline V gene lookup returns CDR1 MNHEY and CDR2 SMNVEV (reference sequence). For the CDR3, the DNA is TGTGCCAGCAGTTTATGGGGACTCACCGGGGAGCTGTTTTTT. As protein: CASSLWGLTGELFF.

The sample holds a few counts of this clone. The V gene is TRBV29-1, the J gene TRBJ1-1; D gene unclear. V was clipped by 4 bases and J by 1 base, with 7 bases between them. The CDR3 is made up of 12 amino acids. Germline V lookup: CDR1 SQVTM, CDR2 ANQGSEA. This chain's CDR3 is CSVVEENTEAFF. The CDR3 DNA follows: TGCAGCGTTGTGGAGGAGAACACTGAAGCTTTCTTT.

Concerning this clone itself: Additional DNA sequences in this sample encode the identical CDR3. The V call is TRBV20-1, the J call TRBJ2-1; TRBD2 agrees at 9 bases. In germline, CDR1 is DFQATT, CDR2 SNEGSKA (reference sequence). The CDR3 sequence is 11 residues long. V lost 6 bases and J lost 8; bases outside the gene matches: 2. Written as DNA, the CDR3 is TGCAGTGCGCGGACTAGCGATGAGCAGTTCTTC. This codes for CSARTSDEQFF.

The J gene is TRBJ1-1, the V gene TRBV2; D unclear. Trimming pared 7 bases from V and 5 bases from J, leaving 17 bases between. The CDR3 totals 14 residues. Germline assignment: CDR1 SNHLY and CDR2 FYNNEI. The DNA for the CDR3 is TGTGCCAGCACCTCGACGTGGGGTATAACTGAAGCTTTCTTT. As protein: CASTSTWGITEAFF.

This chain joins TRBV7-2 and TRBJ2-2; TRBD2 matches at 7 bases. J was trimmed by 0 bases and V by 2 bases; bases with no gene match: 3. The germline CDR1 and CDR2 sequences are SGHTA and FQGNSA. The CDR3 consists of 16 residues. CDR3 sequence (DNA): TGTGCCAGCAGCTTAACCAGCGGGGCGAACACCGGGGAGCTGTTTTTT. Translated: CASSLTSGANTGELFF. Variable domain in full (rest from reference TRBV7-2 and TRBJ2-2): GAGVSQSPSNKVTEKGKDVELRCDPISGHTALYWYRQSLGQGLEFLIYFQGNSAPDKSGLPSDRFSAERTGGSVSTLTIQRTQQEDSAVYLCASSLTSGANTGELFFGEGSRLTVL.

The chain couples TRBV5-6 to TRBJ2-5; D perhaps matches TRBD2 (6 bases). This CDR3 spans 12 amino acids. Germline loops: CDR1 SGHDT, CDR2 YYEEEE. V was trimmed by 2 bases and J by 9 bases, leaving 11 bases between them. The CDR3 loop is CASSLGPGAQYF. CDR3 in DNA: TGTGCCAGCAGCTTAGGACCGGGGGCCCAGTACTTC. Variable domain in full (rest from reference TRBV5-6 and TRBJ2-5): DAGVTQSPTHLIKTRGQQVTLRCSPKSGHDTVSWYQQALGQGPQFIFQYYEEEERQRGNFPDRFSGHQFPNYSSELNVNALLLGDSALYLCASSLGPGAQYFGPGTRLLVL.

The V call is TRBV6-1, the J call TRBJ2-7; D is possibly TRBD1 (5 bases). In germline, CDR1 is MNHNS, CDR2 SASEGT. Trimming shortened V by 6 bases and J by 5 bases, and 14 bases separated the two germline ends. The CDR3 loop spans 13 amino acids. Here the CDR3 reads CASRGDPAHEQYF. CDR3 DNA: TGTGCCAGCAGAGGGGATCCGGCCCACGAGCAGTACTTC.

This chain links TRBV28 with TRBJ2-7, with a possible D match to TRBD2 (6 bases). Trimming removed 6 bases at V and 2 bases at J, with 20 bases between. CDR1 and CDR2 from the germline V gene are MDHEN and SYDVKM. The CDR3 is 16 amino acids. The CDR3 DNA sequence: TGTGCCAGCAGCCCCCGGGGTGAGGGAGGAACCTACGAGCAGTACTTC. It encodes CASSPRGEGGTYEQYF.